This is a list of T cell receptor beta chains from one sample in a study of OX40 agonist ivuxolimab in advanced cancers. Produced via immunoSEQ multiplex PCR; TCRdb's table is partial and in-frame only. The table includes 50,000 to 55,000 clones, 80% to 90% detected once. Here the sequenced sample was CD4+ or CD8+ T cells sorted from blood, taken in a trial of the OX40 agonist ivuxolimab. Every receptor here comes from an adult with an advanced solid tumor such as melanoma, head and neck, liver or kidney cancer. Each CDR3 is given with its conserved first and last residue. Fields, in order: V gene, D gene, J gene, clone size, CDR3 DNA, CDR3 protein. D genes are given only for firm matches. Size is stated for part of the rows, as once, few or many counts, or as a class when the clone is expanded.

>TRBV6-5|TRBD1|TRBJ2-7|-
TGTGCCAGCAGCAAGGGGGACAGGGCTTCCTACGAGCAGTACTTC
CASSKGDRASYEQYF
>TRBV10-3|-|TRBJ1-6|-
TGTGCCGTCAAGGGAGCTGTGGAGTCACCCCTCCACTTT
CAVKGAVESPLHF
>TRBV6-6|-|TRBJ1-1|-
TGTGCCGGCAGGGTTGTGTTGGACACTGAAGCTTTCTTT
CAGRVVLDTEAFF
>TRBV30|TRBD1|TRBJ2-7|-
TGTGCCTGGATAAGGACAGGGGGCAGCTACGAGCAGTACTTC
CAWIRTGGSYEQYF
>TRBV28|TRBD1|TRBJ1-3|-
TGTGCCAGCAGTTTGGGACAGGGGGCTGGAAACACCATATATTTT
CASSLGQGAGNTIYF
>TRBV30|-|TRBJ2-1|-
TGTGCCTGGAGTGAAAAAGACGAGCAGTTCTTC
CAWSEKDEQFF
>TRBV19|TRBD1|TRBJ1-2|few
TGTGCCAGTACGGACAGGGACTATGGCTACACCTTC
CASTDRDYGYTF
>TRBV29-1|TRBD2|TRBJ2-7|-
TGCAGCGTTGAAGCTAGCGGGAGCTACGAGCAGTACTTC
CSVEASGSYEQYF
>TRBV28|-|TRBJ1-5|-
TGTGCCAGCAGCAGAAACAGGGATCAGCCCCAGCATTTT
CASSRNRDQPQHF
>TRBV10-1|-|TRBJ2-1|-
TGCGCCAGCAGTGAGTCGGGAGTAAAGGGGAATGAGCAGTTCTTC
CASSESGVKGNEQFF
>TRBV30|-|TRBJ1-1|few
TGTGCCTGGAGTCAATTAACAGATTCTGAAGCTTTCTTT
CAWSQLTDSEAFF
>TRBV6-1|-|TRBJ1-3|once
TGTGCCAGCAGTGACCCGGGGAGTGAAAACACCATATATTTT
CASSDPGSENTIYF
>TRBV29-1|TRBD1|TRBJ1-4|-
TGCAGCGTTGCCGGGACAGGGGCCGATGAAAAACTGTTTTTT
CSVAGTGADEKLFF
>TRBV7-9|TRBD1|TRBJ2-7|-
TGTGCCAGCAGCCCCGGGACAGGAGCCTACGAGCAGTACTTC
CASSPGTGAYEQYF
>TRBV10-3|-|TRBJ1-1|-
TGTGCCATCGGGGCCAGGGAGGGAGGGACTGAAGCTTTCTTT
CAIGAREGGTEAFF